This T cell receptor beta chain emerged from a study of cytomegalovirus exposure and HLA in healthy donors. Worth noting for this clone: The antigen remains undetermined.

The junction had 6 bases not matched to a gene; V was cut back by 7 bases and J by 3 bases. Germline CDR1 is MDHEN and CDR2 is SYDVKM. The CDR3 is 14 residues long. Whole-study findings and limits: The study designated roughly 150 TCR beta chains cytomegalovirus-associated. An analysis done earlier found most TCR beta V segments productive about 90% or about 30% of the time.

The PCR ran on 60 Vbeta and 13 Jbeta primers. Assay: immunoSEQ multiplex PCR; the TCRdb copy retains only in-frame clones and omits some. The repertoire holds 150,000 or so clones, with under 80% as singletons. This TCR was recovered from a man aged 25-45 years in good health and CMV-seronegative. Sequenced input: PBMCs. This chain connects TRBV28 to TRBJ1-2, with TRBD1 identical over 9 bases. The CDR3: CASTPDRGYYGYTF. CDR3 nucleotide sequence: TGTGCCAGCACCCCGGACAGGGGATACTATGGCTACACCTTC.